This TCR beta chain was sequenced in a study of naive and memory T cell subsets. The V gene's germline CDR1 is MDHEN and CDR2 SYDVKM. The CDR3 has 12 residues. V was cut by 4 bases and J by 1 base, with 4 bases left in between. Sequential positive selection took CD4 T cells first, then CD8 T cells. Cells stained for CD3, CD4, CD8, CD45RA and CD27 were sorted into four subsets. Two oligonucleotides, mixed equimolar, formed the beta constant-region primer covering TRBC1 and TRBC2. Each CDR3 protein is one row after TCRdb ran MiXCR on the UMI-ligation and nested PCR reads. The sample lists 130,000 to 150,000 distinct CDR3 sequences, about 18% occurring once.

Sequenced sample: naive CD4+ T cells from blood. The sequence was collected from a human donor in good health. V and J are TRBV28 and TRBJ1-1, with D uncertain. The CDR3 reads CASSSTNTEAFF. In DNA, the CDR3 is TGTGCCAGCAGTTCCACGAACACTGAAGCTTTCTTT.